A single sample is the source of the 27 T cell receptor beta chains below, sequenced in a study of shared clonotypes between healthy human individuals. The data were produced by immunoSEQ multiplex PCR, yet TCRdb's version contains in-frame clones alone and is incomplete. The repertoire includes around 530,000 clones, around 78% of them detected once, and around 12% sits in the top ten. Sequences were obtained from PBMCs. The receptors were sampled from a woman in her forties in good health. Some clones in this sample may be carry-over from other donors' samples.

Of note for this clone: A read error may account for a junction end that differs from germline. V gene TRBV2 combines with J gene TRBJ2-2; 9 bases match TRBD2. The CDR3 loop spans 14 amino acids. CDR1 is SNHLY, CDR2 FYNNEI, per germline. CDR3 amino acids: CASRVGLAIGGLFF. The CDR3 region has the DNA TGTGCCAGCAGGGTGGGACTAGCCATAGGGGGGCTGTTTTTT.

The J gene is TRBJ2-7, the V gene TRBV6-1; 7 bases line up with TRBD2. In germline, CDR1 is MNHNS, CDR2 SASEGT. CDR3 length equals 15 residues. V lost 6 bases, J lost 2 bases, and 10 bases stayed unmatched. CDR3 sequence (DNA): TGTGCCAGCAGCACGGGGAGGGTAACAGCCTACGAGCAGTACTTC. Protein: CASSTGRVTAYEQYF.

The chain has TRBV6-1 and TRBJ2-1, with 12 bases lining up with TRBD2. In germline, CDR1 is MNHNS, CDR2 SASEGT. This CDR3 has 13 residues. J was trimmed by 7 bases and V by 11 bases; bases with no gene match: 6. CDR3 nucleotides: TGTGCCGTCCGGACTAGCGGGGAGAATGAGCAGTTCTTC. As protein: CAVRTSGENEQFF.

The chain's CDR3 is CASSLTGEITYEQYF. CDR3 nucleotides: TGTGCCAGCAGTTTAACCGGGGAGATCACCTACGAGCAGTACTTC. The chain couples TRBV6-1 to TRBJ2-7; possible D gene TRBD2, 5 bases. The germline gives CDR1 MNHNS, CDR2 SASEGT. The V and J ends lost 5 bases and 2 bases respectively, with 16 bases between them. The CDR3 length is 15 residues.

This chain connects TRBV27 to TRBJ2-1; the D is unclear. The germline V gene has CDR1 MNHEY and CDR2 SMNVEV (reference sequence). V lost 2 bases and J 3 bases, leaving 14 bases between the germline ends. The CDR3 is made up of 16 amino acids. DNA for the CDR3: TGTGCCAGCAGTTTAACCGACCGAACTTTCTACAATGAGCAGTTCTTC. Its translation is CASSLTDRTFYNEQFF.

The rearrangement joins TRBV2 to TRBJ2-1, with 8 bases aligning to TRBD2. V was pared by 1 base and J by 4 bases, with 6 bases of the junction left unmatched. The CDR3 spans 16 residues. Germline V lookup: CDR1 SNHLY, CDR2 FYNNEI. The CDR3 DNA is TGTGCCAGCAGTGAAGGGGGTAGCGGGGCTTACAATGAGCAGTTCTTC. It codes for CASSEGGSGAYNEQFF.

The chain carries TRBV7-8 and TRBJ2-5; no firm D call. Trimming took 1 base from V and 5 from J, leaving 17 bases between them. In germline, CDR1 is SGHVS, CDR2 FQNEAQ. The CDR3 length is 16 residues. CDR3 in amino acids: CASSLVGGTVEETQYF. The CDR3 DNA sequence: TGTGCCAGCAGCTTAGTAGGCGGTACAGTTGAGGAGACCCAGTACTTC.

The chain is built from TRBV13 and TRBJ2-2, with TRBD2 as a possible D gene (6 bases). CDR1 and CDR2 (germline): PRHDT, FYEKMQ (reference sequence). CDR3 length equals 16 residues. The V end lost 4 bases, the J end lost 5 bases, and 17 bases lay between the germline ends. CDR3 nucleotide sequence: TGTGCCAGCAGCTCCACGGGAGTTCTCGTTACCGGGGAGCTGTTTTTT. It codes for CASSSTGVLVTGELFF.

The chain links TRBV4-1 to TRBJ1-4, with TRBD1 identical over 7 bases. The trim removed 2 bases at V and 7 bases at J, leaving 4 bases unmatched. CDR3 length equals 14 residues. CDR1 is MGHRA and CDR2 is YSYEKL in the germline V gene. CDR3 residues: CASSQWQGGEKLFF. In DNA, the CDR3 is TGCGCCAGCAGCCAATGGCAGGGGGGTGAAAAACTGTTTTTT.

This rearrangement joins TRBV5-1 to TRBJ1-3; 7 bases are a match to TRBD1. Germline CDR1 is SGHRS and CDR2 is YFSETQ. The CDR3 is 16 amino acids. Trimming cost V 0 bases and J 0 bases; bases outside gene matches: 3. DNA for the CDR3: TGCGCCAGCAGCTTGGAGGGGGCCCCCTCTGGAAACACCATATATTTT. Translation gives CASSLEGAPSGNTIYF.

The chain joins TRBV18 to TRBJ2-1, with D hard to call. The germline V and J ends were trimmed by 3 bases and 9 bases, with 12 bases remaining between them. Germline CDR1 and CDR2: KGHSH and LQKENI. This CDR3 region has 13 residues. DNA for the CDR3: TGTGCCAGCTCACCCTCGCTTTCGGGTGAGCAGTTCTTC. Protein: CASSPSLSGEQFF.

This clone was observed a few times. The CDR3 here is CASSKRRELSLYEQYF. For the CDR3, the DNA is TGTGCCAGCAGCAAGAGGCGGGAGTTGTCTCTCTACGAGCAGTACTTC. The gene calls are TRBV21-1 and TRBJ2-7; the D call TRBD2 from the table was never checked on the DNA. TRBV21-1 is shown as a pseudogene. The CDR3 length is 16 residues.

The genes are TRBV4-2 and TRBJ2-1, with a tentative D call TRBD2 (6 bases). The V end lost 1 base, the J end lost 5 bases, and 18 bases lay between the germline ends. The CDR3 consists of 17 residues. Germline CDR1 is LGHNA and CDR2 is YNFKEQ. CDR3 protein: CASSQGPGLPPHNEQFF. The CDR3 DNA follows: TGTGCCAGCAGCCAAGGCCCGGGACTCCCACCCCACAATGAGCAGTTCTTC.

The genes are TRBV11-2 and TRBJ2-3; weak D call: TRBD1 (5 bases). The CDR3 runs 15 residues. The V gene's germline CDR1 is SGHAT and CDR2 FQNNGV. Trimming took 5 bases from V and 3 from J, leaving 15 bases between them. The CDR3 loop reads CASSGQFSGTDTQYF. CDR3 coding DNA: TGTGCCAGCAGCGGACAATTTTCAGGGACAGATACGCAGTATTTT.

The chain joins TRBV6-5 to TRBJ2-7; no reliable D call. CDR1 and CDR2 (germline): MNHEY, SVGAGI. V was cut by 3 bases and J by 0 bases, with 12 bases left in between. This CDR3 has 15 residues. The CDR3 loop reads CASSYSPDSSYEQYF. CDR3 in DNA: TGTGCCAGCAGTTATAGCCCGGATAGCTCCTACGAGCAGTACTTC.

The genes are TRBV6-5 and TRBJ2-2, with TRBD1 matching over 9 bases. The germline CDR1 and CDR2 sequences are MNHEY and SVGAGI. Unmatched junction bases numbered 2, after V lost 5 bases and J lost 1 base. This CDR3 spans 15 amino acids. The CDR3 is CASSRDRVNTGELFF. In nucleotides, the CDR3 is TGTGCCAGCAGTCGGGACAGGGTGAACACCGGGGAGCTGTTTTTT.

This clone appeared a single time. The V gene is TRBV5-1, the J gene TRBJ1-5; D is ambiguous. Germline CDR1 reads SGHRS; CDR2 reads YFSETQ. Trimming stripped 5 bases from V and 5 bases from J, with 14 bases between. This CDR3 spans 14 amino acids. CDR3 sequence (DNA): TGCGCCAGCAGGGCGTCCGTGGAGGATCAGCCCCAGCATTTT. Protein: CASRASVEDQPQHF.

The V and J genes are TRBV10-3 and TRBJ1-4; the D gene is possibly TRBD1 (6 bases). Trimming left V 0 bases short and J 3 bases short, with 8 bases between. The CDR3 consists of 15 residues. Germline CDR1 and CDR2: ENHRY and SYGVKD. The chain's CDR3 is CAISESTGSNEKLFF. The CDR3 coding sequence is TGTGCCATCAGTGAGTCCACAGGGTCTAATGAAAAACTGTTTTTT.

The V and J genes are TRBV29-1 and TRBJ2-2, with D possibly TRBD2 on 5 matching bases. Germline V gene sequence: CDR1 SQVTM, CDR2 ANQGSEA. Trimming cost V 2 bases and J 3 bases, with 10 bases left between them. This CDR3 spans 14 amino acids. CDR3 sequence: CSVESSVHTGELFF. In DNA, the CDR3 is TGCAGCGTTGAAAGTAGCGTACACACCGGGGAGCTGTTTTTT.

The CDR3 region has the DNA TGTGCCAGTAGTATAGAGGGCAGCACCGGGGAGCTGTTTTTT. It translates to CASSIEGSTGELFF. This rearrangement joins TRBV19 to TRBJ2-2; D is uncertain. The CDR3 spans 14 residues. Germline CDR1 LNHDA, CDR2 SQIVND (reference sequence). V lost 0 bases, J lost 4 bases, and 6 bases lay in between.

This chain connects TRBV29-1 to TRBJ2-7; the match to TRBD1 covers 8 bases. V dropped 3 bases and J dropped 4; count of bases not matched to a gene: 5. In germline, CDR1 is SQVTM, CDR2 ANQGSEA. The CDR3 runs to 13 residues. The CDR3 here is CSVEGQAKYEQYF. The CDR3 nucleotides are TGCAGCGTTGAGGGACAGGCCAAATACGAGCAGTACTTC.

This chain links TRBV7-9 with TRBJ1-1; D may be TRBD1 (5 bases). The CDR3 totals 14 residues. CDR1 SEHNR and CDR2 FQNEAQ come from the germline V gene (reference sequence). V lost 4 bases and J lost 1, with 10 bases in between. CDR3 amino acids: CASSSGTANTEAFF. The CDR3 DNA sequence: TGTGCCAGCAGCTCCGGGACGGCGAACACTGAAGCTTTCTTT.

J is TRBJ1-1 and V is TRBV19; D may be TRBD1 (6 bases). The CDR3 has 15 residues. The germline V gene has CDR1 LNHDA and CDR2 SQIVND (reference sequence). With 0 bases removed from V and 5 bases from J, the gap between germline ends came to 13 bases. CDR3 residues: CASSIEYRGGTEAFF. Written as DNA, the CDR3 is TGTGCCAGTAGTATAGAATACAGAGGGGGGACTGAAGCTTTCTTT.

This clone turned up a few times. This rearrangement joins TRBV5-4 to TRBJ2-3, with TRBD1 matching over 8 bases. There are 16 residues in the CDR3. V lost 4 bases, J lost 5 bases, and 12 bases stayed unmatched. Germline V gene lookup returns CDR1 SGHNT and CDR2 YYREEE (reference sequence). Written as DNA, the CDR3 is TGTGCCAGCAGCGCCACTTCAGGGGGCGCGGGAGATACGCAGTATTTT. Encoded protein: CASSATSGGAGDTQYF.

This clone has at least ten counts. Different DNA sequences within this sample yield the same CDR3. CDR3 in DNA: TGTGCCAGCAGCTTGACAGGGGGCTTGGGCACTGAAGCTTTCTTT. Its protein product is CASSLTGGLGTEAFF. The chain recombines TRBV5-4 with TRBJ1-1, with 9 bases fitting TRBD1. Trimming cost V 1 base and J 4 bases; bases outside gene matches: 5. The CDR3 length is 15 residues. CDR1 and CDR2 from the germline V gene are SGHNT and YYREEE (reference sequence).

The V and J genes are TRBV7-3 and TRBJ2-1, with TRBD2 identical over 9 bases. The CDR3 has 15 residues. Germline-derived CDR1 and CDR2 are SGHTA and FQGTGA. After removal of 0 bases from V and 10 bases from J, the junction contained 7 bases not matched to a gene. CDR3 nucleotide sequence: TGTGCCAGCAGCTTAACGCTTAGCGGGAGTGGGGAGCAGTTCTTC. Its translation is CASSLTLSGSGEQFF.

This clone was recorded many times. At one end, the junction sequence differs from germline, possibly due to a read error. V is TRBV11-2 and J is TRBJ1-3, with D perhaps matching TRBD1 (5 bases). Germline CDR1 is SGHAT and CDR2 is FQNNGV. The CDR3 length is 14 residues. Here the CDR3 DNA reads TGTGCCGGCAGCTCTATGTCCAGGGCGAACACCATATATTTT. Amino acid sequence: CAGSSMSRANTIYF.